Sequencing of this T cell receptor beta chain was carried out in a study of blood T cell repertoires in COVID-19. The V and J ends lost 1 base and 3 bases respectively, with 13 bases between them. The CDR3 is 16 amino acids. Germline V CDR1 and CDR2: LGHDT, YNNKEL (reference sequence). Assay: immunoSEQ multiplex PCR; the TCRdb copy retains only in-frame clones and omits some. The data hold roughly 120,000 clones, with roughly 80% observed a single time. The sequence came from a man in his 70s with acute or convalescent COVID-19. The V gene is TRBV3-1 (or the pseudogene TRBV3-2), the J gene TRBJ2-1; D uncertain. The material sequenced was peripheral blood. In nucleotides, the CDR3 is TGTGCCAGCAGCCAAGGACCTAGTCCCCGCTACAATGAGCAGTTCTTC. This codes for CASSQGPSPRYNEQFF.